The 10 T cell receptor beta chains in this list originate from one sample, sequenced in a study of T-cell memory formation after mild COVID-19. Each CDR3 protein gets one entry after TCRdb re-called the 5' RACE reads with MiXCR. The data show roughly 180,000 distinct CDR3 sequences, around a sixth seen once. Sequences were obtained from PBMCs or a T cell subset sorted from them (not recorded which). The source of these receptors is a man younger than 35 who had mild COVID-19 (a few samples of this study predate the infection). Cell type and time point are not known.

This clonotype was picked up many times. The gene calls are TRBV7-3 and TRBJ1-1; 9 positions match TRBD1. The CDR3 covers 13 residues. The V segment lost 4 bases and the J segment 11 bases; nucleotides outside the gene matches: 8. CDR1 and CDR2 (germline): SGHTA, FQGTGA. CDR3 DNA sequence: TGTGCCAGCAGCTCAATACAGGGGGCCGGGGCTTTCTTT. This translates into CASSSIQGAGAFF.

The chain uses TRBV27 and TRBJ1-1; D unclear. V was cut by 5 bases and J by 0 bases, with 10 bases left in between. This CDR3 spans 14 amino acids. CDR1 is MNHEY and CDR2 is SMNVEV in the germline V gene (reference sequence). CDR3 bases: TGTGCCAGCAGTCCGGCCCCAGTGAACACTGAAGCTTTCTTT. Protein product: CASSPAPVNTEAFF.

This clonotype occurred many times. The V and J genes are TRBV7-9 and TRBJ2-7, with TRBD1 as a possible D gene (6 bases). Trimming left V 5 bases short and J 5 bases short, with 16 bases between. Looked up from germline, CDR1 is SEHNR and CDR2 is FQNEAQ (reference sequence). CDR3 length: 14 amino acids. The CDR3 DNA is TGTGCCAGCAGCCCCCGACAGGAATCCCACGAGCAGTACTTC. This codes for CASSPRQESHEQYF.

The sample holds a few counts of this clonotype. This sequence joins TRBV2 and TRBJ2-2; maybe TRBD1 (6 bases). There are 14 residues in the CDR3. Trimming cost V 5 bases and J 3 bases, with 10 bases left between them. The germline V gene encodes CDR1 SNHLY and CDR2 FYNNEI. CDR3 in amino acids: CASSSPGDTGELFF. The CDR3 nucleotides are TGTGCCAGCAGTTCTCCAGGGGACACCGGGGAGCTGTTTTTT. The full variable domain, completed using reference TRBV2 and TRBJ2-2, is EPEVTQTPSHQVTQMGQEVILRCVPISNHLYFYWYRQILGQKVEFLVSFYNNEISEKSEIFDDQFSVERPDGSNFTLKIRSTKLEDSAMYFCASSSPGDTGELFFGEGSRLTVL.

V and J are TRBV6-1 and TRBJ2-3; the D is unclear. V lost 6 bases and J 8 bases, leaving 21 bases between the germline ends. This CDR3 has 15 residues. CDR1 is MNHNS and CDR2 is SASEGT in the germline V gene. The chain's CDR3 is CASSATNVPPGTQYF. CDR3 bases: TGTGCCAGCAGCGCAACTAATGTACCCCCAGGTACGCAGTATTTT.

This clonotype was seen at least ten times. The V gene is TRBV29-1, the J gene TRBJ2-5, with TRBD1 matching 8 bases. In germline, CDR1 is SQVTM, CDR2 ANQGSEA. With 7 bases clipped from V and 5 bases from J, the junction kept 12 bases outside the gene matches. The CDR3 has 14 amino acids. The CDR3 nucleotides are TGCAGCGGGCGGACAGGGACCGCCCTGGAGACCCAGTACTTC. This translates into CSGRTGTALETQYF.

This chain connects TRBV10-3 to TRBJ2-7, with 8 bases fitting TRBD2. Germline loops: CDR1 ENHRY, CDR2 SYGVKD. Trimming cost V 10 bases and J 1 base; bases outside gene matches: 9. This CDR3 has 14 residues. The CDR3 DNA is TGTGCCACCGCCCGCCTAGCGGGTTCCTACGAGCAGTACTTC. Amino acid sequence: CATARLAGSYEQYF.

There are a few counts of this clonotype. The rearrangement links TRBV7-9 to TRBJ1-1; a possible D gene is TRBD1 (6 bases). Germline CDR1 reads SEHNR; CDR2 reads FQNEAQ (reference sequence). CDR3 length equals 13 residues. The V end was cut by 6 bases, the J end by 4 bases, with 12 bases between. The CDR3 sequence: CASSFARGTEAFF. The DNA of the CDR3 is TGTGCCAGCAGTTTCGCCAGGGGCACTGAAGCTTTCTTT.

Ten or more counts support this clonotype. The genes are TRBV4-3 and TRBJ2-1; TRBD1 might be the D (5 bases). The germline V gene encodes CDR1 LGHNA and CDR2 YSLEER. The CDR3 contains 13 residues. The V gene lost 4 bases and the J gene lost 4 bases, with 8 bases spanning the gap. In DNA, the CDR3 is TGCGCCAGCAGCCCGACAGCTTACAATGAGCAGTTCTTC. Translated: CASSPTAYNEQFF.

The CDR3 nucleotides read TGTGCCAGCACCCGTCCCCGCGGCTCTGGAAACACCATATATTTT. Translated, it gives CASTRPRGSGNTIYF. The chain carries TRBV6-2 or TRBV6-3 and TRBJ1-3; D ambiguous. The CDR3 loop spans 15 amino acids. The V gene's germline CDR1 is MNHEY and CDR2 SVGEGT. With 7 bases removed from V and 0 bases from J, the gap between germline ends came to 13 bases.